The 17 T cell receptor beta chains below come from one sample, sequenced in a study of blood T cell repertoires in COVID-19. TCRdb keeps only in-frame clones here, not all; method: immunoSEQ multiplex PCR. The sample has 490,000 or so clones; around 89% are singletons. Sequenced input: PBMCs or T cells enriched from blood (not recorded which). The receptors come from a woman between 40 and 50 years old who had recovered from COVID-19.

This clone was detected once. V and J are TRBV7-9 and TRBJ2-3, with TRBD2 matching 12 bases. There are 17 residues in the CDR3. Germline V CDR1 and CDR2: SEHNR, FQNEAQ (reference sequence). The V gene end was trimmed by 4 bases and the J gene end by 0 bases; junction bases not matched to a gene: 5. The CDR3 region is CASSSKGTSGSTDTQYF. CDR3 DNA sequence: TGTGCCAGCAGCTCAAAAGGGACTAGCGGGAGCACAGATACGCAGTATTTT.

The chain is built from TRBV7-9 and TRBJ1-1, with no clear D. From germline, CDR1 is SEHNR and CDR2 FQNEAQ (reference sequence). The CDR3 is made up of 13 amino acids. V lost 3 bases to trimming and J lost 4 bases, with 9 bases between them. CDR3 sequence reads: CASSFVAGTEAFF. The CDR3 nucleotides are TGTGCCAGCAGCTTTGTGGCGGGCACTGAAGCTTTCTTT. Complete variable domain (other parts from reference TRBV7-9 and TRBJ1-1): DTGVSQNPRHKITKRGQNVTFRCDPISEHNRLYWYRQTLGQGPEFLTYFQNEAQLEKSRLLSDRFSAERPKGSFSTLEIQRTEQGDSAMYLCASSFVAGTEAFFGQGTRLTVV.

The V gene is TRBV7-2, the J gene TRBJ1-2, with no clear D. Germline CDR1 SGHTA, CDR2 FQGNSA. This CDR3 contains 15 residues. V was trimmed by 5 bases and J by 7 bases, leaving 20 bases between them. This CDR3 reads CASSPRRSQGGGYTF. In DNA, the CDR3 is TGTGCCAGCAGCCCTAGACGTAGTCAAGGAGGTGGCTACACCTTC. Based on the CDR3 plus reference TRBV7-2 and TRBJ1-2, the full variable domain is GAGVSQSPSNKVTEKGKDVELRCDPISGHTALYWYRQSLGQGLEFLIYFQGNSAPDKSGLPSDRFSAERTGGSVSTLTIQRTQQEDSAVYLCASSPRRSQGGGYTFGSGTRLTVV.

The rearrangement joins TRBV7-9 to TRBJ1-2; TRBD1 matches at 9 bases. Germline V lookup: CDR1 SEHNR, CDR2 FQNEAQ (reference sequence). CDR3 length: 13 residues. Trimming removed 5 bases from V and 9 bases from J; junction bases left unmatched: 7. The CDR3 sequence is CASSQGQGQSYTF. The CDR3 bases are TGTGCCAGCAGCCAGGGACAGGGACAAAGCTACACCTTC. The variable domain in full, completed from reference TRBV7-9 and TRBJ1-2, reads DTGVSQNPRHKITKRGQNVTFRCDPISEHNRLYWYRQTLGQGPEFLTYFQNEAQLEKSRLLSDRFSAERPKGSFSTLEIQRTEQGDSAMYLCASSQGQGQSYTFGSGTRLTVV.

The chain employs TRBV19 and TRBJ1-1; 8 bases fit TRBD1. Germline lookup yields CDR1 LNHDA and CDR2 SQIVND (reference sequence). The CDR3 has 12 residues. J was trimmed by 5 bases and V by 8 bases; bases with no gene match: 4. This CDR3 is CASSDRETEAFF. CDR3 DNA sequence: TGTGCCAGTTCGGACAGGGAGACTGAAGCTTTCTTT.

This chain links TRBV10-3 with TRBJ2-7; 7 bases align to TRBD1. Germline trimming cut 6 bases from V and 5 bases from J; bases unmatched to any gene: 10. The CDR3 spans 14 residues. The germline gives CDR1 ENHRY, CDR2 SYGVKD. CDR3 region: CAISLNTGAHEQYF. CDR3 DNA sequence: TGTGCCATCAGCCTAAACACAGGGGCCCACGAGCAGTACTTC.

This chain joins TRBV7-9 and TRBJ2-1; 15 bases match TRBD2. Germline V lookup: CDR1 SEHNR, CDR2 FQNEAQ (reference sequence). With V trimmed by 0 bases and J by 7 bases, 7 bases remained unmatched. The CDR3 spans 18 residues. CDR3 sequence: CASSLADGTSGRRNEQFF. CDR3 DNA sequence: TGTGCCAGCAGCTTAGCTGACGGGACTAGCGGGAGGCGGAATGAGCAGTTCTTC.

This chain links TRBV23-1 with TRBJ1-2; no firm D call. TRBV23-1 carries the ORF label, with uncertain function. The V end lost 9 bases, the J end lost 4 bases, and 9 bases lay between the germline ends. CDR3 length: 11 residues. The chain's CDR3 is CASDTFYGYTF. In nucleotides, the CDR3 is TGCGCCAGTGACACCTTCTATGGCTACACCTTC.

Notes on this clone: Other DNA sequences in this sample translate to the same CDR3. This chain joins TRBV7-9 and TRBJ1-3, with D unresolved. V lost 3 bases to trimming and J lost 4 bases, with 7 bases between them. This CDR3 is 13 amino acids long. Looked up from germline, CDR1 is SEHNR and CDR2 is FQNEAQ (reference sequence). The CDR3 region has the DNA TGTGCCAGCAGCTTCGAGGAGGGAAACACCATATATTTT. This encodes CASSFEEGNTIYF. Supplemented by reference TRBV7-9 and TRBJ1-3, the full variable domain reads DTGVSQNPRHKITKRGQNVTFRCDPISEHNRLYWYRQTLGQGPEFLTYFQNEAQLEKSRLLSDRFSAERPKGSFSTLEIQRTEQGDSAMYLCASSFEEGNTIYFGEGSWLTVV.

The chain has TRBV4-3 and TRBJ1-5, with 8 bases identical to TRBD1. CDR1 and CDR2 (germline): LGHNA, YSLEER. CDR3 size: 14 residues. Trimming took 1 base from V and 6 from J; bases not matched to a gene: 2. The CDR3 protein is CASSQVGTGQPQHF. The CDR3 nucleotides are TGCGCCAGCAGCCAAGTTGGGACAGGTCAGCCCCAGCATTTT.

A remark on this clone: Germline and junction disagree at one end, which may indicate a read error. This chain connects TRBV7-9 to TRBJ2-1; TRBD2 might be the D (5 bases). Germline lookup yields CDR1 SEHNR and CDR2 FQNEAQ (reference sequence). The CDR3 loop spans 12 amino acids. CDR3 sequence: CASSPDYHEQFF. The CDR3 DNA reads as TGTGCCAGCAGCCCTGACTACCATGAGCAGTTCTTC.

The rearrangement uses TRBV5-8 and TRBJ1-2, with D maybe TRBD1 (5 bases). The CDR3 is 14 amino acids. Trimming pared 4 bases from V and 4 bases from J, leaving 14 bases between. Germline values: CDR1 SGHTS, CDR2 YDEGEE. The CDR3 DNA reads as TGTGCCAGCAGCCAGGGTTCCCGACTCTATGGCTACACCTTC. This translates into CASSQGSRLYGYTF.

The genes are TRBV5-5 and TRBJ2-7; TRBD1 aligns across 9 bases. The V gene end was trimmed by 7 bases and the J gene end by 3 bases; junction bases not matched to a gene: 17. Germline assignment: CDR1 SGHKS and CDR2 YYEKEE (reference sequence). This CDR3 spans 17 amino acids. CDR3 DNA sequence: TGTGCCAGCGTATATCAAATAACCGGGACAGGGATCTACGAGCAGTACTTC. Its translation is CASVYQITGTGIYEQYF. The full variable domain, with the rest looked up from reference TRBV5-5 and TRBJ2-7, is DAGVTQSPTHLIKTRGQQVTLRCSPISGHKSVSWYQQVLGQGPQFIFQYYEKEERGRGNFPDRFSARQFPNYSSELNVNALLLGDSALYLCASVYQITGTGIYEQYFGPGTRLTVT.

The chain recombines TRBV28 with TRBJ2-7; D gene uncertain. With 3 bases removed from V and 0 bases from J, the gap between germline ends came to 9 bases. Germline CDR1 is MDHEN and CDR2 is SYDVKM. This CDR3 has 14 amino acids. DNA for the CDR3: TGTGCCAGCAGTTTTGGTAGAAGCTCCTACGAGCAGTACTTC. As protein: CASSFGRSSYEQYF.

The count of this clone is one. The gene calls are TRBV6-5 and TRBJ2-7; 8 nucleotides match TRBD2. V was pared by 2 bases and J by 0 bases, with 6 bases of the junction left unmatched. CDR1 and CDR2 from the germline V gene are MNHEY and SVGAGI. This CDR3 region has 16 residues. The CDR3 protein is CASSYLGTSSSYEQYF. DNA for the CDR3: TGTGCCAGCAGTTACCTCGGGACTAGTAGCTCCTACGAGCAGTACTTC.

The V and J genes are TRBV18 and TRBJ2-1; D is possibly TRBD2 (5 bases). CDR1 and CDR2 (germline): KGHSH, LQKENI. Deletions cut 6 bases from V and 8 bases from J, with 14 bases between. CDR3 length equals 13 residues. The DNA for the CDR3 is TGTGCCAGCTCCTTCACGATCGGGGATGAGCAGTTCTTC. Translation: CASSFTIGDEQFF.

The CDR3 DNA reads as TGTGCCAGCAGCTTAGCGCTCGGCAGGGCAAATTCACCCCTCCACTTT. It codes for CASSLALGRANSPLHF. This sequence joins TRBV7-2 and TRBJ1-6; weak D call: TRBD1 (5 bases). V was trimmed by 0 bases and J by 7 bases, leaving 13 bases between them. Germline CDR1 SGHTA, CDR2 FQGNSA. This CDR3 spans 16 amino acids.